The clone carrying this T cell receptor beta chain occurred once. Its specificity is unknown. Investigators amplified TCR beta CDR3 regions from RNA transcripts. Second-round multiplex PCR came after a first-round RT-PCR that employed HTBI primers. TCRdb passed the multiplex PCR reads through MiXCR, listing each CDR3 protein once. The sample consists of roughly 500,000 distinct CDR3 sequences, over 13% of them appearing once. The sample originates from a study of Graves' ophthalmopathy and Graves' hyperthyroidism. Findings of the study overall: Sensitivity of about 70% and specificity of roughly 78% were achieved by the model that predicted ophthalmopathy progression. A majority of expanded thyroid clonotypes exceeding 0.001 frequency were likewise present in blood.

CAS ≥3, NOSPECS ≥4, moderate-to-severe activity and duration under 3 months marked donors with ophthalmopathy. The evidence that diagnosis relied on was clinical symptoms, serum thyroxine, TRAb, thyroid ultrasound and orbital computed tomography. The CDR3 loop spans 14 amino acids. The germline V gene has CDR1 MNHNS and CDR2 SASEGT. Trimming pared 6 bases from V and 8 bases from J, leaving 19 bases between. J is TRBJ1-2 and V is TRBV6-1; D is undetermined. The origin of this receptor is a woman under 40 with Graves' ophthalmopathy. Sequenced material: blood. CDR3 sequence: CASSRDTAEGGYTF. CDR3 sequence (DNA): TGTGCCAGCAGCCGCGATACGGCAGAAGGAGGCTACACCTTC.